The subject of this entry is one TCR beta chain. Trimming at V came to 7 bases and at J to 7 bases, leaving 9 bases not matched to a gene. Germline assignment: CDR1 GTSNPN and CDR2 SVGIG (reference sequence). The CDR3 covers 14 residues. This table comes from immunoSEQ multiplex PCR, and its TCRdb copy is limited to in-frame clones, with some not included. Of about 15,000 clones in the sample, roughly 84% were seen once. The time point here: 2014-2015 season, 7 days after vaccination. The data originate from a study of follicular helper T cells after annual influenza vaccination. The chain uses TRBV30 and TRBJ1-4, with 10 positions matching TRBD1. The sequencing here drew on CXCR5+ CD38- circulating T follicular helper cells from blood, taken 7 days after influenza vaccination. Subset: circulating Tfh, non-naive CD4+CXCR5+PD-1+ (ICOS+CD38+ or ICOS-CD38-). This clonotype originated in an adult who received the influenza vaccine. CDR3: CASPAGTGAEKLFF. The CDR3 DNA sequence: TGTGCCTCACCAGCCGGGACAGGGGCTGAAAAACTGTTTTTT.